This T cell receptor beta chain emerged from a study of CD8 T cells in ankylosing spondylitis. The V gene lost 1 base and the J gene lost 9 bases, with 10 bases spanning the gap. This CDR3 contains 13 residues. Study outcomes and limitations: Significant enrichment of disease-linked clones was reported in matched ankylosing spondylitis synovial fluid. Disease-associated clones were CD8+ and fairly uncommon in peripheral blood. Characteristic, it appeared, of ankylosing spondylitis blood was a TCR beta motif of about eight highly homologous variants.

Scientists made TCR beta libraries using quantitative 5'-RACE with molecular barcodes. MiXCR, applied by TCRdb to the 5' RACE reads, yields one record per CDR3 protein. The data show fewer than 200,000 distinct CDR3 sequences, roughly 20% seen once. The sample holds many counts of this clonotype. Its cognate antigen is unknown. This TCR was recovered from a male donor under 30 with ankylosing spondylitis or in good health (not recorded which). This sequence joins TRBV12-3 or TRBV12-4 and TRBJ2-1; TRBD1 might be the D (5 bases). Source material: blood, either unsorted or a sorted T cell fraction (not recorded which). Here the CDR3 reads CASSLGAGLEQFF. The CDR3 nucleotides are TGTGCCAGCAGTTTAGGGGCAGGGCTTGAGCAGTTCTTC.